Reported below is one T cell receptor beta chain. There is no known antigen for this receptor. Base qualities are not provided; no much larger clone lies one nucleotide away. The data are from a study of T-cell reconstitution after alpha-beta-depleted transplantation in children (dated by TCRdb to 2016 to 2018). For context, the study as a whole: T-cell immune reconstitution after TCRalphabeta/CD19-depleted allogeneic hematopoietic cell transplantation in children was quantitatively tracked in the study by means of TCR repertoire profiling. The research as a whole found: Over subsequent months, a decline in hyperexpanded clone frequencies was noted, and after one year, T-cell counts and TCRbeta diversity were mostly ascribed to newly produced T cells. The high TCRbeta diversity at day 60 in some patients was ascribed to recipient T cells and intrathymic progenitors that had survived conditioning. Apparently early alphabetaT-cell count recovery about two months after transplant reportedly relied on only several hundred rapidly expanded clones derived from non-depleted graft cells.

The library was prepared using PCR. The instrument given in TCRdb is Illumina HiSeq 2500. TCR libraries were prepared with molecular barcoding, using unique molecular identifiers to normalize TCRbeta repertoire quantification. The raw public data were reprocessed by TCRdb itself: fastp quality trimming at Q25, MiXCR clonotype calling, in-frame beta chains only. One record per CDR3 amino acid sequence lists the most common genes and DNA. This sample has about 980,000 distinct CDR3 sequences in its table, and 25% to 35% of those were observed once. The biggest ten clones account for roughly 31% of the sample. This sample's treatment or condition label indicates: allogeneic hematopoietic cell transplantation with graft depleted of TCRalphabeta T cells and CD19 B cells. The transplant recipients were children given TCRalphabeta/CD19-depleted allogeneic hematopoietic cell grafts. Trimming accounts for 5 bases at V and 4 bases at J, while the number of junction bases matched to no gene is 10. From cysteine to phenylalanine, the CDR3 is 17 amino acids long. Only CDR3 DNA is held: 51 bases, read in frame from base 1. The germline V gene sets CDR1 to MNHNS and CDR2 to SASEGT.

The sequenced sample was PBMCs, mostly from graft donor cells, obtained 360 days after TCRalphabeta/CD19-depleted stem cell transplant. The source is a boy younger than two who had a stem cell transplant for SCID, so the T cells may come from the graft donor. The V and J genes are TRBV6-1 and TRBJ2-2; 10 middle bases align to TRBD1. The CDR3 region reads CASSPPAGTGVTGELFF. The DNA is TGTGCCAGCAGTCCCCCTGCCGGGACAGGGGTCACCGGGGAGCTGTTTTTT.